This TCR beta chain was identified during a study of blood T cell repertoires in COVID-19. About the research overall: From T cells, B-cell-depleted T cells, or PBMCs came the material, which was cDNA or gDNA.

Here immunoSEQ multiplex PCR was the method, and the copy in TCRdb shows in-frame clones only, minus some. The sample yields about 98,000 clones, about nine tenths seen once. From germline, CDR1 is GTSNPN and CDR2 SVGIG (reference sequence). J gave up 1 base and V 1 base, and 4 bases lay outside the gene matches. CDR3 size: 15 residues. Enrolment of Seattle patients took place during active infection, and they were followed longitudinally. Input material: peripheral blood. This receptor was identified in a woman aged 50 to 60 with COVID-19, enrolled during active disease. This chain joins TRBV30 and TRBJ1-5; 7 positions match TRBD1. The CDR3 sequence: CAWSASGQSNQPQHF. Here the CDR3 DNA reads TGTGCCTGGAGTGCTTCGGGACAGAGCAATCAGCCCCAGCATTTT. Drawing the rest from reference TRBV30 and TRBJ1-5, the complete variable domain is SQTIHQWPATLVQPVGSPLSLECTVEGTSNPNLYWYRQAAGRGLQLLFYSVGIGQISSEVPQNLSASRPQDRQFILSSKKLLLSDSGFYLCAWSASGQSNQPQHFGDGTRLSIL.